A single T cell receptor (beta chain) is shown here with its context. Its antigen remains unidentified. One entry per CDR3 protein, called by TCRdb with MiXCR from the 5' RACE reads. The sample shows 450,000 to 500,000 distinct CDR3 sequences, 14% of them seen only once. Every sampled donor was Caucasian and healthy. This entry is derived from a study of identical twins. Study-wide points: Whereas memory repertoires showed no such difference, abundant cord blood beta clonotypes carried fewer insertions. Analyses of zero insertions could be partly confounded by invariant MAIT and iNKT cells. The study based its conclusions on cross-sectional statistical analysis and did not follow the same donors.

These data were also filed under a second study, of yellow fever vaccine responses in identical twins.

Sequenced sample: CD4+ T cells sorted from blood. The source is a woman younger than 35 in good health.

The CDR3 nucleotides are TGTGCCAGCAGCCACATAGCGGGGGGCTACAATGAGCAGTTCTTC. Protein product: CASSHIAGGYNEQFF. The chain uses TRBV14 and TRBJ2-1; 10 bases are a match to TRBD2. Germline values: CDR1 SGHDN, CDR2 FVKESK. CDR3 size: 15 residues. V lost 3 bases and J lost 3; bases outside the gene matches: 2.